The rows below give T cell receptor beta chains drawn from one sample of a study of T-cell memory formation after mild COVID-19. TCRdb itself ran the 5' RACE reads through MiXCR, one entry per CDR3 protein. Of about 350,000 distinct CDR3 sequences in the sample, around 28% are singletons; the top ten hold 13%. The specimen sequenced was PBMCs or a T cell subset sorted from them (not recorded which). These receptor sequences come from an adult woman who had mild COVID-19 (a few samples of this study predate the infection). Cell type and time point are not known. CDR3s include the opening cysteine and the closing phenylalanine or tryptophan. Fields, in order: V gene, J gene, clone size, D gene, CDR3 protein, CDR3 DNA. The D gene is left open where the match is weak. Some rows mark clone size as missing; the rest say once, few, many or name a class of expanded clone.

v_gene: TRBV7-2
j_gene: TRBJ1-2
abundance: -
d_gene: -
CDR3aa: CASSLGGARADYGYTF
CDR3nt: TGTGCCAGCAGCTTAGGTGGGGCGCGGGCGGACTATGGCTACACCTTC

v_gene: TRBV20-1
j_gene: TRBJ1-1
abundance: -
d_gene: -
CDR3aa: CSARDGGPTEAFF
CDR3nt: TGCAGTGCTAGAGATGGGGGGCCCACTGAAGCTTTCTTT

v_gene: TRBV7-2
j_gene: TRBJ2-7
abundance: -
d_gene: TRBD1
CDR3aa: CASSEPGQSFYEQYF
CDR3nt: TGTGCCAGCAGCGAGCCGGGACAGAGTTTCTACGAGCAGTACTTC

v_gene: TRBV24-1
j_gene: TRBJ2-1
abundance: few
d_gene: TRBD2
CDR3aa: CATQPGGAAYNEQFF
CDR3nt: TGTGCCACCCAACCGGGGGGGGCTGCCTACAATGAGCAGTTCTTC

v_gene: TRBV5-1
j_gene: TRBJ2-2
abundance: -
d_gene: -
CDR3aa: CASSLGGRTTGELFF
CDR3nt: TGCGCCAGCAGCTTGGGAGGACGAACCACCGGGGAGCTGTTTTTT

v_gene: TRBV11-3
j_gene: TRBJ2-1
abundance: -
d_gene: TRBD1
CDR3aa: CASSSTGNEQFF
CDR3nt: TGTGCCAGCAGCTCGACAGGGAATGAGCAGTTCTTC

v_gene: TRBV3-1
j_gene: TRBJ1-6
abundance: -
d_gene: TRBD1
CDR3aa: CASSQTGGAGNSPLHF
CDR3nt: TGTGCCAGCAGCCAGACAGGGGGCGCGGGTAATTCACCCCTCCACTTT

v_gene: TRBV24-1
j_gene: TRBJ1-2
abundance: -
d_gene: TRBD1
CDR3aa: CATSGPDRGRRNYYGYTF
CDR3nt: TGTGCCACCAGTGGTCCAGACAGGGGGCGCAGGAATTACTATGGCTACACCTTC

v_gene: TRBV7-9
j_gene: TRBJ1-1
abundance: few
d_gene: -
CDR3aa: CASSGWAPNTEAFF
CDR3nt: TGTGCCAGCAGCGGATGGGCCCCGAACACTGAAGCTTTCTTT

v_gene: TRBV7-2
j_gene: TRBJ1-2
abundance: -
d_gene: TRBD1
CDR3aa: CASSSRQGNGYTF
CDR3nt: TGTGCCAGCAGCTCACGACAGGGGAATGGCTACACCTTC

v_gene: TRBV19
j_gene: TRBJ1-5
abundance: -
d_gene: -
CDR3aa: CASTKSGVSNQPQHF
CDR3nt: TGTGCCAGTACCAAGTCTGGCGTTAGCAATCAGCCCCAGCATTTT

v_gene: TRBV24-1
j_gene: TRBJ2-7
abundance: -
d_gene: -
CDR3aa: CATSGQSYEQYF
CDR3nt: TGTGCCACCAGCGGACAGTCCTACGAGCAGTACTTC